Given below is one T cell receptor beta chain in context. The CDR3 is made up of 18 amino acids. Germline assignment: CDR1 SGHTA and CDR2 FQGTGA. The junction had 17 bases not matched to a gene; V was cut back by 3 bases and J by 6 bases. Vbeta (60) and Jbeta (13) primers were used in the PCR. This table comes from immunoSEQ multiplex PCR, and its TCRdb copy is limited to in-frame clones, with some not included. The data hold roughly 160,000 clones, with under 85% observed a single time. The sample is drawn from a study of cytomegalovirus exposure and HLA in healthy donors. J is TRBJ2-7 and V is TRBV7-3; TRBD1 matches 10 bases. The specimen sequenced was PBMCs. The TCR originated in a young woman in good health and CMV-seropositive. The CDR3, as DNA: TGTGCCAGCAGCTTCCCCAAGGGGGGTGGGACAGGGGAGGCCGAGCAGTACTTC. This sequence encodes CASSFPKGGGTGEAEQYF.